This T cell receptor beta chain came from a study of CD8+ T cells in alopecia areata. V shed 6 bases and J shed 8 bases, with 11 bases lying between them. Per germline, CDR1 DFQATT and CDR2 SNEGSKA (reference sequence). This CDR3 spans 11 amino acids. After isolation, RNA underwent reverse transcription to generate cDNA as the sequencing template. Assay used: immunoSEQ multiplex PCR; TCRdb lists only in-frame clones, some missing. The sample records some 170,000 clones, 59% being singletons. Alopecia areata patients had lesional scalp punch biopsies and peripheral blood taken from them. The origin of this receptor is a human donor with alopecia areata. The material was CD4+ T cells sorted from blood, obtained at week 0. V usage is TRBV20-1 and J usage is TRBJ2-1; D may be TRBD1 (6 bases). CDR3: CSAPGAHEQFF. CDR3 in DNA: TGCAGTGCCCCAGGGGCCCATGAGCAGTTCTTC.